These T cell receptor beta chains were read from a single sample in a study of cytomegalovirus exposure and HLA in healthy donors. TCRdb keeps only in-frame clones here, not all; method: immunoSEQ multiplex PCR. The table lists some 150,000 clones, nearly 80% of them singletons. Sequenced: PBMCs. The receptors were sampled from a man aged 40-49 years in good health and CMV-seropositive. Each CDR3 is given without its conserved first and last residue.

V,CDR3
TRBV14,ASSPGFRETQY
TRBV12-1,ASSRQGYEQY
TRBV6-5,ASTSNTEAF
TRBV7-8,ASSPGSDYGYT
TRBV9,ASSVPGLAGVHEQF
TRBV6-5,ASSYYNRGLNSPLH
TRBV20-1,SASRMETQY
TRBV4-2,ASSYSTSGSPDTQY
TRBV18,ASSPNSVWGEQY
TRBV28,ASSTISGSDQPQH
TRBV11-2,ASSFGTGAHEQY
TRBV30,AWNRAVSTGELF
TRBV11-3,ASSLDRDRGYEQY